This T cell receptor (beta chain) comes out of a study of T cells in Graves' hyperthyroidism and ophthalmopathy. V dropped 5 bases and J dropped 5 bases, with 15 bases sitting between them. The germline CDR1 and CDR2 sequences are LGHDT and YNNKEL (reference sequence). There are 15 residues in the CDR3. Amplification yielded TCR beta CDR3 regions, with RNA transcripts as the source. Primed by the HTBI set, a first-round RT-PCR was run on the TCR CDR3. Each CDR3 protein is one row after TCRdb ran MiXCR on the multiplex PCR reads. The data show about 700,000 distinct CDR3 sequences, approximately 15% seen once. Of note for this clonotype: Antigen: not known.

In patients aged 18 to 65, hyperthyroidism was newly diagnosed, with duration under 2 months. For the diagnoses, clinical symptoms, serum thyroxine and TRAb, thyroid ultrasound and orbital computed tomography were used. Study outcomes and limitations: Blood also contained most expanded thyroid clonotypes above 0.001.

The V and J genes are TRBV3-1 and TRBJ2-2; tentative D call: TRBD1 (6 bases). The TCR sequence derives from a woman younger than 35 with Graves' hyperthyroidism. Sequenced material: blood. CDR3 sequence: CASSAPRQVTGELFF. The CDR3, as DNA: TGTGCCAGCAGCGCTCCGCGACAGGTAACCGGGGAGCTGTTTTTT.